What follows is one TCR beta chain and its context. Its antigen is unknown. Per sorted-subset replicate PCR, input was approximately 0.2 ug DNA, representing about 30,000 T cell genomes. In the source study's methods: Because ImmunoSEQ provided only junction sequences with no quality scores, the filtering differed. Sequenced by immunoSEQ multiplex PCR; TCRdb stores in-frame clones only, minus some. V, J and clone size are taken as reported in that table, and D and trimming were inferred from the DNA itself. This table holds roughly 1,000,000 clones, 75% to 80% found once. The germline CDR1 and CDR2 sequences are DFQATT and SNEGSKA (reference sequence). The V end lost 6 bases, the J end lost 5 bases, and 11 bases lay between the germline ends. CDR3 length: 11 amino acids. This entry is derived from a study of shared clonotypes between healthy human individuals. Findings and caveats of the study: Non-shared clonotypes were found to have lower generation probabilities than the clonotypes that were shared by all four of the sorted-subset donors. Of the naive CD4 clonotypes, around 5.2% were shared across several donors.

This chain connects TRBV20-1 to TRBJ2-7, with D tentatively TRBD2 (6 bases). Sequenced input: memory CD4+ T cells from PBMCs. As to subset: CD45RA-negative fraction. This receptor was obtained from a man aged 18 to 30 in good health. Some clones in this sample may be carry-over from other donors' samples. The CDR3 loop is CSAVGEDEQYF. In nucleotides, the CDR3 is TGCAGTGCCGTGGGGGAGGACGAGCAGTACTTC.